Each of the 21 T cell receptor beta chains below was sequenced from the same sample in a study of blood T cell repertoires in COVID-19. TCRdb's table, derived via immunoSEQ multiplex PCR, lists solely in-frame clones and lacks some. Found here are about 35,000 clones, approximately 83% of them singletons; the top ten hold under 4.5%. The sample was peripheral blood. These receptors all stem from a man in his fifties or sixties with acute or convalescent COVID-19.

The chain recombines TRBV15 with TRBJ1-5; D remains unclear. V was trimmed by 0 bases and J by 1 base, leaving 7 bases between them. This CDR3 contains 15 residues. Germline V CDR1 and CDR2: LNHNV, YYDKDF (reference sequence). CDR3 coding DNA: TGTGCCACCAGCAGAGATCCGGGGAGCAATCAGCCCCAGCATTTT. Translating it yields CATSRDPGSNQPQHF. The complete variable domain, with remaining parts taken from reference TRBV15 and TRBJ1-5, reads DAMVIQNPRYQVTQFGKPVTLSCSQTLNHNVMYWYQQKSSQAPKLLFHYYDKDFNNEADTPDNFQSRRPNTSFCFLDIRSPGLGDTAMYLCATSRDPGSNQPQHFGDGTRLSIL.

This clone has only a few counts. The chain is built from TRBV9 and TRBJ1-2, with D hard to call. The CDR3 runs to 13 residues. CDR1 is SGDLS and CDR2 is YYNGEE in the germline V gene. V gave up 0 bases and J gave up 6 bases, with 9 bases separating them. CDR3 loop: CASSVGRENGYTF. In DNA form, the CDR3 reads TGTGCCAGCAGCGTAGGGAGGGAAAATGGCTACACCTTC.

The chain links TRBV4-1 to TRBJ1-2, with TRBD1 matching over 8 bases. Germline assignment: CDR1 MGHRA and CDR2 YSYEKL. The CDR3 consists of 13 residues. V was pared by 3 bases and J by 3 bases, with 0 bases of the junction left unmatched. Here the CDR3 reads CASSQDRDYGYTF. The CDR3 nucleotides are TGCGCCAGCAGCCAGGACAGGGACTATGGCTACACCTTC.

This rearrangement joins TRBV13 to TRBJ1-1, with 7 positions matching TRBD1. Germline trimming cut 4 bases from V and 2 bases from J; bases unmatched to any gene: 4. CDR3 length equals 14 residues. Germline values: CDR1 PRHDT, CDR2 FYEKMQ (reference sequence). The CDR3 loop reads CASSSGGGNTEAFF. CDR3 sequence (DNA): TGTGCCAGCAGCTCAGGGGGGGGAAACACTGAAGCTTTCTTT.

The V and J genes are TRBV7-9 and TRBJ1-4; 7 nucleotides match TRBD1. The germline V gene encodes CDR1 SEHNR and CDR2 FQNEAQ (reference sequence). There are 14 residues in the CDR3. The ends lost 5 bases at V and 5 bases at J; junction bases unmatched: 5. CDR3 DNA sequence: TGTGCCAGCAGCCCCGGGACAGCGAATGAAAAACTGTTTTTT. This gives the protein CASSPGTANEKLFF.

The chain carries TRBV25-1 and TRBJ1-2, with D perhaps matching TRBD1 (5 bases). Trimming removed 0 bases at V and 8 bases at J, with 16 bases between. This CDR3 has 15 amino acids. Germline V gene data show CDR1 as MGHDK and CDR2 as SYGVNS. In DNA form, the CDR3 reads TGTGCCAGCAGTGAATATGTCGGAACAGGCCAGGGCTACACCTTC. The encoded protein is CASSEYVGTGQGYTF.

A note on this clone: Distinct nucleotide sequences in the sample also encode this CDR3. The V gene is TRBV3-1 (or the pseudogene TRBV3-2), the J gene TRBJ2-7; D remains ambiguous. V lost 1 base and J lost 3, with 4 bases in between. Germline CDR1 is LGHDT and CDR2 is YNNKEL (reference sequence). The length of the CDR3 is 12 residues. The CDR3 sequence is CASSQGGYEQYF. The CDR3 DNA reads TGTGCCAGCAGCCAAGGAGGCTACGAGCAGTACTTC.

The chain combines TRBV9 with TRBJ1-6; 7 nucleotides agree with TRBD1. Germline CDR1 and CDR2: SGDLS and YYNGEE. This CDR3 comprises 15 residues. Trimming at V came to 4 bases and at J to 7 bases, leaving 8 bases not matched to a gene. This CDR3 is CASSPLTGSNSPLHF. The DNA for the CDR3 is TGTGCCAGCAGCCCCCTGACAGGGTCCAATTCACCCCTCCACTTT. Complete variable domain (other parts from reference TRBV9 and TRBJ1-6): DSGVTQTPKHLITATGQRVTLRCSPRSGDLSVYWYQQSLDQGLQFLIQYYNGEERAKGNILERFSAQQFPDLHSELNLSSLELGDSALYFCASSPLTGSNSPLHFGNGTRLTVT.

The chain combines TRBV19 with TRBJ1-1; TRBD1 matches 8 bases. V shed 7 bases, J shed 4 bases, and the junction held 5 bases outside the gene matches. The CDR3 is 13 residues long. Per germline, CDR1 LNHDA and CDR2 SQIVND (reference sequence). CDR3 loop: CASINRGSTEAFF. CDR3 coding DNA: TGTGCCAGTATCAACAGGGGGAGCACTGAAGCTTTCTTT.

The chain is built from TRBV6-5 and TRBJ2-1, with 11 bases lining up with TRBD2. The CDR3 sequence is 16 residues long. In germline, CDR1 is MNHEY, CDR2 SVGAGI. V was clipped by 4 bases and J by 10 bases; unmatched bases: 12. DNA of the CDR3: TGTGCCAGCAGTTCCGGGACTAGCGGTACTGTTCGGGAGCAGTTCTTC. Its translation is CASSSGTSGTVREQFF.

The chain joins TRBV19 to TRBJ1-5; D call uncertain. V shed 10 bases and J shed 0 bases, with 10 bases lying between them. Germline CDR1 reads LNHDA; CDR2 reads SQIVND (reference sequence). This CDR3 comprises 13 residues. The CDR3 sequence is CATRGSSNQPQHF. The CDR3 DNA reads TGTGCCACCCGTGGCAGTAGCAATCAGCCCCAGCATTTT.

The chain couples TRBV5-1 to TRBJ2-7; 9 nucleotides line up with TRBD2. J was trimmed by 4 bases and V by 4 bases; bases with no gene match: 9. CDR3 size: 15 residues. CDR1 is SGHRS, CDR2 YFSETQ, per germline. Here the CDR3 reads CASSRNSGSFYEQYF. DNA of the CDR3: TGCGCCAGCAGCCGAAATAGCGGGAGCTTTTACGAGCAGTACTTC.

The J gene is TRBJ2-3, the V gene TRBV12-3 or TRBV12-4; no definite D call. The CDR3 covers 11 residues. The V end was cut by 5 bases, the J end by 3 bases, with 3 bases between. Written as DNA, the CDR3 is TGTGCCAGCAGTCCTACAGATACGCAGTATTTT. Protein sequence: CASSPTDTQYF.

This sequence joins TRBV19 and TRBJ1-5; the match to TRBD1 covers 9 bases. The CDR3 loop spans 16 amino acids. The V gene's germline CDR1 is LNHDA and CDR2 SQIVND (reference sequence). V shed 5 bases and J 2 bases; nucleotides not matched to a gene: 7. Here the CDR3 DNA reads TGTGCCAGTAGTCTCATCCGGGACAGGGGCAATCAGCCCCAGCATTTT. It yields the protein CASSLIRDRGNQPQHF.

This chain joins TRBV30 and TRBJ2-1; the D gene is possibly TRBD1 (5 bases). Trimming stripped 2 bases from V and 4 bases from J, with 9 bases between. Germline CDR1 reads GTSNPN; CDR2 reads SVGIG (reference sequence). The CDR3 covers 13 residues. The CDR3 coding sequence is TGTGCCTGGAGTATGCCAGGGTACAATGAGCAGTTCTTC. It is translated as CAWSMPGYNEQFF.

This rearrangement joins TRBV24-1 to TRBJ2-3; 12 nucleotides match TRBD2. This CDR3 spans 18 amino acids. The V gene's germline CDR1 is KGHDR and CDR2 SFDVKD. Losses at the gene ends were 4 bases for V and 2 bases for J; bases not matched to a gene: 9. CDR3 protein: CATSDRTSGRHLTDTQYF. CDR3 bases: TGTGCCACCAGTGACCGAACTAGCGGGAGGCACCTCACAGATACGCAGTATTTT.

The chain carries TRBV20-1 and TRBJ2-3, with TRBD2 matching 7 bases. This CDR3 has 16 residues. The junction had 12 bases not matched to a gene; V was cut back by 3 bases and J by 3 bases. Germline values: CDR1 DFQATT, CDR2 SNEGSKA (reference sequence). DNA of the CDR3: TGCAGTGCTAGTCCGGTGGGGCGGGGGATGACAGATACGCAGTATTTT. This sequence encodes CSASPVGRGMTDTQYF.

The J gene is TRBJ2-1, the V gene TRBV28; TRBD2 matches at 9 bases. CDR1 and CDR2 from the germline V gene are MDHEN and SYDVKM. The CDR3 sequence is 18 residues long. V was clipped by 3 bases and J by 4 bases; unmatched bases: 13. As DNA, the CDR3 is TGTGCCAGCAGTTTCCGACTGACTAGCGGCCCATATTACAATGAGCAGTTCTTC. Translating it yields CASSFRLTSGPYYNEQFF.

This clone has just one count. The chain combines TRBV23-1 with TRBJ1-5; TRBD1 agrees at 7 bases. TRBV23-1 is an open reading frame, and its role is uncertain. V shed 4 bases and J 6 bases; nucleotides not matched to a gene: 12. The CDR3 is made up of 16 amino acids. The CDR3 here is CASSPRQGVGVQPQHF. The CDR3 DNA reads as TGCGCCAGCAGTCCCCGGCAGGGGGTGGGGGTTCAGCCCCAGCATTTT.

The chain joins TRBV28 to TRBJ2-7, with 9 nucleotides matching TRBD1. CDR1 MDHEN and CDR2 SYDVKM come from the germline V gene. Trimming cost V 5 bases and J 4 bases; bases outside gene matches: 9. The CDR3 extends over 15 amino acids. The CDR3 region has the DNA TGTGCCAGCAGTCCACAGGGGGCCGGGGAATACGAGCAGTACTTC. Protein: CASSPQGAGEYEQYF.

The chain combines TRBV12-1 with TRBJ2-1; no check of the table's D call, TRBD2, against the DNA was made. TRBV12-1 is tagged as a pseudogene. CDR3 length equals 12 residues. CDR3 coding DNA: TGTGCCAGCAGCTTTGATCCGGGGTCAGGGTTCTTC. Translating it yields CASSFDPGSGFF.